Sequencing of this T cell receptor beta chain was carried out in a study of cytomegalovirus exposure and HLA in healthy donors. TCRdb's copy holds only in-frame clones and misses some; the assay was immunoSEQ multiplex PCR. The sample records approximately 120,000 clones, 94% being singletons. CDR1 and CDR2 (germline): MDHEN, SYDVKM. J lost 3 bases, V lost 6 bases, and 7 bases had no gene match. This CDR3 spans 15 amino acids. The rearrangement links TRBV28 to TRBJ2-3, with TRBD2 identical over 9 bases. The TCR comes from a young woman in good health and CMV-seronegative. The sample consisted of PBMCs. In nucleotides, the CDR3 is TGTGCCAGCAGCCTTGCCCTAGCGGGGACAGATACGCAGTATTTT. Its translation is CASSLALAGTDTQYF.